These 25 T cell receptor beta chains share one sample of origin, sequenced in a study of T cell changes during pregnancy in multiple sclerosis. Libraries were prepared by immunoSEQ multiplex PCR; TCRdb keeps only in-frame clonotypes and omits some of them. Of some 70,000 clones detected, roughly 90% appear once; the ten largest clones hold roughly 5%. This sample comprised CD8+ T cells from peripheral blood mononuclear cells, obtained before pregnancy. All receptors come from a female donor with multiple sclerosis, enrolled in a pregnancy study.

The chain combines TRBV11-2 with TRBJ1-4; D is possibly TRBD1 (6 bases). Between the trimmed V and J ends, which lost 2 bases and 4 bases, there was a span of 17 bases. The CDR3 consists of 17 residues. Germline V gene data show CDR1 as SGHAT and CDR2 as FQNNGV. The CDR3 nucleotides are TGTGCCAGCAGCTTACCGGGTGACTTAGGGGGTAATGAAAAACTGTTTTTT. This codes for CASSLPGDLGGNEKLFF.

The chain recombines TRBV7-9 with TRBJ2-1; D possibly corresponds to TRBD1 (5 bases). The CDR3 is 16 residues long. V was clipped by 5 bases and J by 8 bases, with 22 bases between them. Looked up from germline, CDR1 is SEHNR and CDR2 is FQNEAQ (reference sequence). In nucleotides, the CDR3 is TGTGCCAGCAGCCCCTGGTCTTTGTCAGGGATAGATGAGCAGTTCTTC. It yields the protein CASSPWSLSGIDEQFF. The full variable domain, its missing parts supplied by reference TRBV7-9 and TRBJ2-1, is DTGVSQNPRHKITKRGQNVTFRCDPISEHNRLYWYRQTLGQGPEFLTYFQNEAQLEKSRLLSDRFSAERPKGSFSTLEIQRTEQGDSAMYLCASSPWSLSGIDEQFFGPGTRLTVL.

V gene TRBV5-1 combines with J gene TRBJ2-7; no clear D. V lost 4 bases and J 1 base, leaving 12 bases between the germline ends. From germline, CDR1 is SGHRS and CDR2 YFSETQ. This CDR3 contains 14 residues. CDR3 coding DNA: TGCGCCAGCAGCCTCGTGGCGAGGTCCTACGAGCAGTACTTC. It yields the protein CASSLVARSYEQYF.

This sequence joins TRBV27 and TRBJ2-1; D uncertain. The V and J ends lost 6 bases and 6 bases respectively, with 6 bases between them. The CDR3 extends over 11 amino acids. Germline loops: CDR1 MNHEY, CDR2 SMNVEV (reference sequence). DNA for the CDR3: TGTGCCAGCAGACAAATCAATGAGCAGTTCTTC. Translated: CASRQINEQFF.

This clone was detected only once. In DNA, the CDR3 is TGTGCCAGTAGTAAAGGAAGGGGGCGAGACTATGGCTACACCTTC. Translation: CASSKGRGRDYGYTF. The J gene is TRBJ1-2, the V gene TRBV19; 7 bases map to TRBD1. The germline gives CDR1 LNHDA, CDR2 SQIVND (reference sequence). The CDR3 has 15 amino acids. With V trimmed by 4 bases and J by 3 bases, 8 bases remained unmatched.

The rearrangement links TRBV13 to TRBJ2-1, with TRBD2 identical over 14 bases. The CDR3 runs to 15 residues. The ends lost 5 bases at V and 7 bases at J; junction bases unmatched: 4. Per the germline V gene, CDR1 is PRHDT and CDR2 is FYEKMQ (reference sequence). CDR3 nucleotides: TGTGCCAGCAGCCAGGGACTAGCGGGAGAGAATGAGCAGTTCTTC. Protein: CASSQGLAGENEQFF.

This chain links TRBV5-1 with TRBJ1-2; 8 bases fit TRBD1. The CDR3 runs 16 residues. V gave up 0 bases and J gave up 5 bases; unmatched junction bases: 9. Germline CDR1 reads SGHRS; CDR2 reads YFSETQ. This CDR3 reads CASSLVAGGSGYGYTF. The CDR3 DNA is TGCGCCAGCAGCTTGGTGGCAGGGGGCTCGGGATATGGCTACACCTTC. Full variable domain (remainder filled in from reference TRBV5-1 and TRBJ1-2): KAGVTQTPRYLIKTRGQQVTLSCSPISGHRSVSWYQQTPGQGLQFLFEYFSETQRNKGNFPGRFSGRQFSNSRSEMNVSTLELGDSALYLCASSLVAGGSGYGYTFGSGTRLTVV.

The CDR3 coding sequence is TGTGCCAGCAGCTCCGTAGCGGGGGAGAACACCGGGGAGCTGTTTTTT. Translation: CASSSVAGENTGELFF. J is TRBJ2-2 and V is TRBV11-2; 9 nucleotides agree with TRBD2. Germline V CDR1 and CDR2: SGHAT, FQNNGV. J gave up 1 base and V 4 bases, and 4 bases lay outside the gene matches. The CDR3 is 16 amino acids. The whole variable domain, remainder taken from reference TRBV11-2 and TRBJ2-2, is EAGVAQSPRYKIIEKRQSVAFWCNPISGHATLYWYQQILGQGPKLLIQFQNNGVVDDSQLPKDRFSAERLKGVDSTLKIQPAKLEDSAVYLCASSSVAGENTGELFFGEGSRLTVL.

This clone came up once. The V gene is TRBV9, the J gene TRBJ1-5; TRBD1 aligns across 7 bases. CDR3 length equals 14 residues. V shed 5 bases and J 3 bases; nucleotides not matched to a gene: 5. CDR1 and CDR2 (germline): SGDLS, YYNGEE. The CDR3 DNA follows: TGTGCCAGCAGTCGGGGACAGTCCAATCAGCCCCAGCATTTT. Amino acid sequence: CASSRGQSNQPQHF.

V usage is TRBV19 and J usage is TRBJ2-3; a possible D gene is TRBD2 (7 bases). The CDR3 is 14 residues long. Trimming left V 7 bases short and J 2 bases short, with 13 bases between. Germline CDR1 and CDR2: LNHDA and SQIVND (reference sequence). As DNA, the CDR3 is TGTGCCAGTAAGGGGGGGGCCGACACAGATACGCAGTATTTT. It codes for CASKGGADTDTQYF.

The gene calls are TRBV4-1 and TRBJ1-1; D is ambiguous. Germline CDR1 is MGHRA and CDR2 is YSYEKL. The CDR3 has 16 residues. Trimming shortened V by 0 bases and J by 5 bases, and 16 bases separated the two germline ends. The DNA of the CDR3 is TGCGCCAGCAGCCAAGACTTCGGGGTGGGGAGGACTGAAGCTTTCTTT. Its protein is CASSQDFGVGRTEAFF.

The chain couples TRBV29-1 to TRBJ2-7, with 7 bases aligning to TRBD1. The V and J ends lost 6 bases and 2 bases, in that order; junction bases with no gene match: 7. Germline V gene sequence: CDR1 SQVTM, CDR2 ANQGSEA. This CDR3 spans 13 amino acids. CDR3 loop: CSVITGVPYEQYF. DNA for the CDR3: TGCAGCGTGATCACAGGGGTGCCCTACGAGCAGTACTTC.

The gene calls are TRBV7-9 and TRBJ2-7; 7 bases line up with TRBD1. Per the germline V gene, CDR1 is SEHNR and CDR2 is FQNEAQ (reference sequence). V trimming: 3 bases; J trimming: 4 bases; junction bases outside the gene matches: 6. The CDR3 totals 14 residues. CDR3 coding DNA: TGTGCCAGCAGCTTTGAGGGGGCGCTATACGAGCAGTACTTC. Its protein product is CASSFEGALYEQYF.

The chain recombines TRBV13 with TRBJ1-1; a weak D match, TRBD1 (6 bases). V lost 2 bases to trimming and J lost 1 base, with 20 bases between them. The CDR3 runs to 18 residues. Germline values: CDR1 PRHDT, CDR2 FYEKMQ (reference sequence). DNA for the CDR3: TGTGCCAGCAGCTTATCTATAGGGATCAGGGGTCAGAACACTGAAGCTTTCTTT. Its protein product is CASSLSIGIRGQNTEAFF.

CDR3 amino acids: CASSPPSQGSEDTQYF. The CDR3 DNA sequence: TGTGCCAGCAGCCCTCCATCACAGGGGTCCGAGGATACGCAGTATTTT. The genes are TRBV9 and TRBJ2-3; 7 positions agree with TRBD1. Germline V lookup: CDR1 SGDLS, CDR2 YYNGEE. The CDR3 is 16 residues long. The V gene end was trimmed by 4 bases and the J gene end by 6 bases; junction bases not matched to a gene: 14.

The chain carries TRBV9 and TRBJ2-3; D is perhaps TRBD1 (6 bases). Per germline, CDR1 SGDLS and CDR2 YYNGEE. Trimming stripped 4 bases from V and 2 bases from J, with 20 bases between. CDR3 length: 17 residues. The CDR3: CASSPERGGSITDTQYF. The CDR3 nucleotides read TGTGCCAGCAGCCCGGAGAGAGGGGGTAGTATCACAGATACGCAGTATTTT.

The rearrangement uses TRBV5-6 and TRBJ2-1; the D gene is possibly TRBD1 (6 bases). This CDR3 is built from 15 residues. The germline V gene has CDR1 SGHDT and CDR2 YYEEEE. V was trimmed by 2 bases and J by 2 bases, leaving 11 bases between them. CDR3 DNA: TGTGCCAGCAGCTTTGACAGGAGAGCCTACAATGAGCAGTTCTTC. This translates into CASSFDRRAYNEQFF.

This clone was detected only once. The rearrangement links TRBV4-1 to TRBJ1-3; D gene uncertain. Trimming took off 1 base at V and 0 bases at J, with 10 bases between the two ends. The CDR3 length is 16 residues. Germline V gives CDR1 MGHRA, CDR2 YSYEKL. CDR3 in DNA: TGCGCCAGCAGCCAAGGGGCATCAAGCTCTGGAAACACCATATATTTT. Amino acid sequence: CASSQGASSSGNTIYF.

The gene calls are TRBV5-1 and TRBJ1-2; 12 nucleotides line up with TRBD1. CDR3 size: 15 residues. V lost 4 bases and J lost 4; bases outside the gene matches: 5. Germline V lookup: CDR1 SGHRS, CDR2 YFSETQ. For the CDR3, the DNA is TGCGCCAGCAGCAAAGGGACAGGGGGCGGCTATGGCTACACCTTC. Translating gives CASSKGTGGGYGYTF.

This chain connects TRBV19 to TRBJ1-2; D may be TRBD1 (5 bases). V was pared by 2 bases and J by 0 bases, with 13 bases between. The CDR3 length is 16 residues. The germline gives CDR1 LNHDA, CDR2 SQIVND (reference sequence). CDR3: CASSIWEDSPNYGYTF. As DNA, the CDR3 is TGTGCCAGTAGTATATGGGAAGACAGTCCTAACTATGGCTACACCTTC.

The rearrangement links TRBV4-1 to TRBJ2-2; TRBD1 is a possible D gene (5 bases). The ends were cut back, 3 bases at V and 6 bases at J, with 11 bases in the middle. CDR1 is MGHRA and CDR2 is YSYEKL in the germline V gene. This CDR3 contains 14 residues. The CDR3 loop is CASSQDKYPGELFF. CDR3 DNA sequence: TGCGCCAGCAGCCAGGACAAGTATCCCGGGGAGCTGTTTTTT.

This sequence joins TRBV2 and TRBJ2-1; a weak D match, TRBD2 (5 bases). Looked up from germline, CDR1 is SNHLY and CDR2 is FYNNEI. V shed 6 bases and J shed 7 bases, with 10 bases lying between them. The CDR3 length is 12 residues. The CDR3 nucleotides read TGTGCCAGCAGGGAGGTGGGTAATGAGCAGTTCTTC. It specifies CASREVGNEQFF.

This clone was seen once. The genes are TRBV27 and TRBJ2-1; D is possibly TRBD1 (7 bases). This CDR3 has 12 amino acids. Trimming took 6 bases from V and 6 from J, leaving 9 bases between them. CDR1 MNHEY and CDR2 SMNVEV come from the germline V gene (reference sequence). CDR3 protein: CASSQGGNEQFF. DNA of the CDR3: TGTGCCAGCAGCCAGGGGGGCAATGAGCAGTTCTTC.

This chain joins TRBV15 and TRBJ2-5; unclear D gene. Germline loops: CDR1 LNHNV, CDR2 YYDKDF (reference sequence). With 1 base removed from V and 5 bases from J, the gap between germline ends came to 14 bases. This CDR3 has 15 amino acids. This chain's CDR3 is CATSRVGLVEETQYF. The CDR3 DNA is TGTGCCACCAGCAGAGTTGGTCTAGTGGAGGAGACCCAGTACTTC.

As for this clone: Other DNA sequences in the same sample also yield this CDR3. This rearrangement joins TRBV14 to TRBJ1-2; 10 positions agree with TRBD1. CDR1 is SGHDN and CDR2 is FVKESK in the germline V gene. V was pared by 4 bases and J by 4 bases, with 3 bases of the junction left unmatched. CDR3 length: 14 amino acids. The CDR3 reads CASSRDRGIYGYTF. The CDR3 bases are TGTGCCAGCAGCCGGGACAGGGGCATCTATGGCTACACCTTC.